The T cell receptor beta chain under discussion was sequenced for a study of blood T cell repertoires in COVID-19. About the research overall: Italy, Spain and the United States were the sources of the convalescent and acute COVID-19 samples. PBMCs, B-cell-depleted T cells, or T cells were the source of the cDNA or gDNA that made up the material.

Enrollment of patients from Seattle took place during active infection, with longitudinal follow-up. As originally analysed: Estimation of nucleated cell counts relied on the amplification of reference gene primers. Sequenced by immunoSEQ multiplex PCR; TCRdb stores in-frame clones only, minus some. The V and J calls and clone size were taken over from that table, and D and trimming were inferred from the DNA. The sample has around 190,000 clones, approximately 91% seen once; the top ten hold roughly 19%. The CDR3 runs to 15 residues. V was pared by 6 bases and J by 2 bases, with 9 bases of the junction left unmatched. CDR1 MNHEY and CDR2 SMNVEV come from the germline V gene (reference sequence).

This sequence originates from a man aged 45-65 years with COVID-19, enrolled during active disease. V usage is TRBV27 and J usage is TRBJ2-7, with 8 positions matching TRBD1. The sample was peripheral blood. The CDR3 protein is CASRTTGERAYEQYF. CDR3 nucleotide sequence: TGTGCCAGCAGGACGACAGGGGAACGGGCCTACGAGCAGTACTTC.